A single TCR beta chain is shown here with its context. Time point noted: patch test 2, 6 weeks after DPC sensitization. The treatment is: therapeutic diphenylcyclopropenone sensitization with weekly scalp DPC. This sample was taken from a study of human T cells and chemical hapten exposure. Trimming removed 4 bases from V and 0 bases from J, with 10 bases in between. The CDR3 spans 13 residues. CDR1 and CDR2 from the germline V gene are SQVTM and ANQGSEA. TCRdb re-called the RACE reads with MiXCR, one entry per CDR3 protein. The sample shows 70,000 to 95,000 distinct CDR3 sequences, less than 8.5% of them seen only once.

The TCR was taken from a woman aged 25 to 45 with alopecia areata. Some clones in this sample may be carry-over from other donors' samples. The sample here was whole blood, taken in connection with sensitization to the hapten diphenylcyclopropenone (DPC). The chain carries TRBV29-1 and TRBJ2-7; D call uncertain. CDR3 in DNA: TGCAGCGTTGGTATCCCGAGCTCCTACGAGCAGTACTTC. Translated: CSVGIPSSYEQYF.